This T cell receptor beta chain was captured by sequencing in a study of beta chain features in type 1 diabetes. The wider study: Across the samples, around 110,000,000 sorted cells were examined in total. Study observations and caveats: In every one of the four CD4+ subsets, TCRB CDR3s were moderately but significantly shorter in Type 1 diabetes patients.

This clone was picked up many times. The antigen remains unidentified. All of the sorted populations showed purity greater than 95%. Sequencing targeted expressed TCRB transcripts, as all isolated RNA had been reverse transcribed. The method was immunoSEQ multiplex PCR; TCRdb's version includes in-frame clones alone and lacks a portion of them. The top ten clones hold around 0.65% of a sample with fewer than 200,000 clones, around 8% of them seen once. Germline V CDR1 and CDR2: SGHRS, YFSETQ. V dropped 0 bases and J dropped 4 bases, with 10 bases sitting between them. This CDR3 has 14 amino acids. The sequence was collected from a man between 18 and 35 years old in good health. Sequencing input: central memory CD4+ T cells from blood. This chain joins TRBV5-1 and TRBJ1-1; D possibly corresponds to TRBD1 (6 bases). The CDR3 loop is CASSLAGDTTEAFF. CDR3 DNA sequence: TGCGCCAGCAGCTTGGCAGGGGACACCACTGAAGCTTTCTTT.